This T cell receptor (beta chain) was retrieved from a study of blood T cells in healthy people across ages. Study-wide findings and caveats: More naive CD4+ cells and higher diversity marked long-lived donors relative to aged donors. The donors' CMV status was not determined, possibly confounding changes in expanded clonotypes.

Trimming took off 1 base at V and 11 bases at J, with 20 bases between the two ends. The CDR3 runs to 15 residues. CDR1 is MNHEY and CDR2 is SVGAGI in the germline V gene. A second PCR of 7 to 11 cycles used a sample-barcoded 5' primer and a J-beta primer mix. With 12 random nucleotides, a template-switch adaptor tagged each individual cDNA molecule. MiXCR was run by TCRdb on the 5' RACE reads, yielding one entry per CDR3 protein. This sample has 1,800,000 or so distinct CDR3 sequences, with approximately 40% found just once. Comment on this clonotype: The antigen is unknown.

Sample: blood. The sequence came from a human donor in good health. The chain has TRBV6-5 and TRBJ2-5, with D perhaps being TRBD1 or TRBD2 (5 bases each). CDR3 in amino acids: CASSYFGIEGHEQYF. The CDR3 region has the DNA TGTGCCAGCAGTTACTTCGGGATTGAGGGGCATGAGCAGTACTTC.